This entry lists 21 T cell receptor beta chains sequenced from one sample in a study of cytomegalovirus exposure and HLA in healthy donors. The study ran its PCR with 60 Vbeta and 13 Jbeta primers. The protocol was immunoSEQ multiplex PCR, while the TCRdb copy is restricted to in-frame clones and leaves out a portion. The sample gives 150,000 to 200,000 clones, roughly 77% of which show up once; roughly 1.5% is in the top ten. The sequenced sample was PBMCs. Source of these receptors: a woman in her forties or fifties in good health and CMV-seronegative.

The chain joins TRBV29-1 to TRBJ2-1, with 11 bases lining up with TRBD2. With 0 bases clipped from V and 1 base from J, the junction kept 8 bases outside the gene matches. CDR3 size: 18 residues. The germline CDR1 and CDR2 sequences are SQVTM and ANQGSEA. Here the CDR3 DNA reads TGCAGCGTTGAAGATCCCCTCCTAGCGGGAGGATCCTACAATGAGCAGTTCTTC. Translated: CSVEDPLLAGGSYNEQFF.

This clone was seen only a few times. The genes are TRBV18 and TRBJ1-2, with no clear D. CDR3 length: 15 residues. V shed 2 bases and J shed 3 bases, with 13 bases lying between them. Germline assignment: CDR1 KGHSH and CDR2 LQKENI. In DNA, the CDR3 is TGTGCCAGCTCACCAGATTCGATTCGGGACTATGGCTACACCTTC. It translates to CASSPDSIRDYGYTF.

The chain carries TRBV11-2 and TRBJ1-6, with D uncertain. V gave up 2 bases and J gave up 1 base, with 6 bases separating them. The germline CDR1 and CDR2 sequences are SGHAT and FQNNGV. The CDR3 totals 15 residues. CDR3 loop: CASSLTSSYNSPLHF. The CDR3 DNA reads TGTGCCAGCAGCTTAACCAGTTCCTATAATTCACCCCTCCACTTT.

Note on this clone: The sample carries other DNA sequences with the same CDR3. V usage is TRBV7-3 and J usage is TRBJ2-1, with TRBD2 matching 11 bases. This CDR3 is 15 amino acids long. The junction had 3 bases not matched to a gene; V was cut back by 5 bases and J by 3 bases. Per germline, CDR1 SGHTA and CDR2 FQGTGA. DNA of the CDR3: TGTGCCAGCAGCCCAACTAGCGGGAGCTACAATGAGCAGTTCTTC. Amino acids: CASSPTSGSYNEQFF.

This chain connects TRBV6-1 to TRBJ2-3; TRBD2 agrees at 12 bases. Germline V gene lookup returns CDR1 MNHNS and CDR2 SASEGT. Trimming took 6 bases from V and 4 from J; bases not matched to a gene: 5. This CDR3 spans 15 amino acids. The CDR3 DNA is TGTGCCAGCAGCCCACTAGCGGGAGGCTCAGATACGCAGTATTTT. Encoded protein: CASSPLAGGSDTQYF.

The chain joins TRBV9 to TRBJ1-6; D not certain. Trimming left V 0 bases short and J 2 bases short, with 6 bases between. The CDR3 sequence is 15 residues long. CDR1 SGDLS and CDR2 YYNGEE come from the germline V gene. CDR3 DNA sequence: TGTGCCAGCAGCGTAGGCAGGACCTATAATTCACCCCTCCACTTT. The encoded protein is CASSVGRTYNSPLHF.

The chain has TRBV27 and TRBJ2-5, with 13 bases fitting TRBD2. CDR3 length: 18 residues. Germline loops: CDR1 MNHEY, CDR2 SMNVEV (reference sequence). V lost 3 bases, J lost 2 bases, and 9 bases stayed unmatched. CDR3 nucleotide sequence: TGTGCCAGCAGTTTGCACGGGACTAGCGGGAAGAGACAAGAGACCCAGTACTTC. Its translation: CASSLHGTSGKRQETQYF.

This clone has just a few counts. This CDR3 reads CASSQDRGSGANVLTF. The CDR3 coding sequence is TGCGCCAGCAGCCAAGATCGGGGCTCTGGGGCCAACGTCCTGACTTTC. V usage is TRBV4-1 and J usage is TRBJ2-6; maybe TRBD2 (5 bases). The CDR3 has 16 residues. Trimming took 0 bases from V and 0 from J, leaving 6 bases between them. CDR1 and CDR2 from the germline V gene are MGHRA and YSYEKL.

Here the CDR3 DNA reads TGTGCCAGCAGCAGGGGCTCCTATAATTCACCCCTCCACTTT. Its translation is CASSRGSYNSPLHF. The chain links TRBV25-1 to TRBJ1-6; a weak D match, TRBD1 (6 bases). Per the germline V gene, CDR1 is MGHDK and CDR2 is SYGVNS. The V gene lost 6 bases and the J gene lost 0 bases, with 6 bases spanning the gap. This CDR3 region has 14 residues.

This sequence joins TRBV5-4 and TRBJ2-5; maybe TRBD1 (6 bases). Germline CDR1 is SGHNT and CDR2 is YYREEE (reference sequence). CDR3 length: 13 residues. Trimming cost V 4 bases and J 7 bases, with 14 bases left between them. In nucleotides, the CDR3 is TGTGCCAGCAGCCCCGAGGGGGAGAGGACCCAGTACTTC. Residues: CASSPEGERTQYF.

The CDR3: CASSLGTGGEQYF. The DNA of the CDR3 is TGTGCCAGCAGTTTAGGGACAGGGGGCGAGCAGTACTTC. The chain couples TRBV27 to TRBJ2-7; the match to TRBD1 covers 11 bases. Germline-derived CDR1 and CDR2 are MNHEY and SMNVEV (reference sequence). Trimming removed 2 bases from V and 6 bases from J; junction bases left unmatched: 0. The CDR3 runs 13 residues.

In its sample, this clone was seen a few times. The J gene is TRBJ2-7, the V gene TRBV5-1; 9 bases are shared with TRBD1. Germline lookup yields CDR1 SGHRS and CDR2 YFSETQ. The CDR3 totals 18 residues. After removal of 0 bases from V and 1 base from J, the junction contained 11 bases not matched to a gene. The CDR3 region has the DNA TGCGCCAGCAGCTTGGGGAGGGGGACAGGGAGAGGTTCCTACGAGCAGTACTTC. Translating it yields CASSLGRGTGRGSYEQYF.

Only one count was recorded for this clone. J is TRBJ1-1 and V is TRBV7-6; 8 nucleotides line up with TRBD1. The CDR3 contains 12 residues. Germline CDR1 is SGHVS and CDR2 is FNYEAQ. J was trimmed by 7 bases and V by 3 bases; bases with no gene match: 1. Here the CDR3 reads CASSFTGGEAFF. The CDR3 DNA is TGTGCCAGCAGCTTCACAGGGGGTGAAGCTTTCTTT.

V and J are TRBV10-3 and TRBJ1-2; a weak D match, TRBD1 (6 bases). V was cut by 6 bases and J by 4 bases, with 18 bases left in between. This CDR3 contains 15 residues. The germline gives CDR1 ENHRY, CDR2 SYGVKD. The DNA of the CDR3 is TGTGCCATCAGCTCGGACAGCCAAAGACCCTATGGCTACACCTTC. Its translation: CAISSDSQRPYGYTF.

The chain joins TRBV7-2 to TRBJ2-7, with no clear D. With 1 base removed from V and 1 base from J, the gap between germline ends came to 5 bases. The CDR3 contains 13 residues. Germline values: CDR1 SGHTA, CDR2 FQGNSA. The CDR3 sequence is CASSLDRSYEQYF. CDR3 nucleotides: TGTGCCAGCAGCTTAGATCGGTCCTACGAGCAGTACTTC.

CDR3 amino acids: CASSSPRTLMLAGEMREQYF. The CDR3 coding sequence is TGTGCCAGCAGTTCTCCCCGTACTCTAATGCTAGCGGGAGAGATGAGGGAGCAGTACTTC. This chain uses TRBV27 with TRBJ2-7, with 10 bases aligning to TRBD2. The length of the CDR3 is 20 residues. After removal of 4 bases from V and 7 bases from J, the junction contained 25 bases not matched to a gene. Germline V gene lookup returns CDR1 MNHEY and CDR2 SMNVEV (reference sequence).

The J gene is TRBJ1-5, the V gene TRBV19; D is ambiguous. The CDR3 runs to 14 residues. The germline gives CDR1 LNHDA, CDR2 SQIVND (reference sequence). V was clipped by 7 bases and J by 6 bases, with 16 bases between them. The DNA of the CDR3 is TGTGCCAGTACCAGATCAGGTGGGAGTCAGCCCCAGCATTTT. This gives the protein CASTRSGGSQPQHF.

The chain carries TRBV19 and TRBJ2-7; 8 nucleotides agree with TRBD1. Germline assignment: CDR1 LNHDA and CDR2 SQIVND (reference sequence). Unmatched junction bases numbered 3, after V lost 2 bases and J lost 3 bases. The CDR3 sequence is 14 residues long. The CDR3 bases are TGTGCCAGTAGTATACAGGGGGCTCTCTACGAGCAGTACTTC. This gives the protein CASSIQGALYEQYF.

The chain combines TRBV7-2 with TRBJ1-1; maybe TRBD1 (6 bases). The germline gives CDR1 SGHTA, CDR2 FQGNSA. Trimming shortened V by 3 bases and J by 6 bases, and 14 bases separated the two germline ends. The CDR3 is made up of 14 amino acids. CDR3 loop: CASSLGGGQSEAFF. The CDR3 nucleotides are TGTGCCAGCAGCTTGGGCGGGGGGCAGTCTGAAGCTTTCTTT. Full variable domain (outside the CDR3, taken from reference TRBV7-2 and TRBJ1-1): GAGVSQSPSNKVTEKGKDVELRCDPISGHTALYWYRQSLGQGLEFLIYFQGNSAPDKSGLPSDRFSAERTGGSVSTLTIQRTQQEDSAVYLCASSLGGGQSEAFFGQGTRLTVV.

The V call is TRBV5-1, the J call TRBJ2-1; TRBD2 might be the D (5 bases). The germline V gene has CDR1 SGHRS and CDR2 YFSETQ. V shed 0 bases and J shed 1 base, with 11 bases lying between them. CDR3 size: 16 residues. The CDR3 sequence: CASSLGRVSSYNEQFF. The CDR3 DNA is TGCGCCAGCAGCTTGGGGCGGGTAAGTTCCTACAATGAGCAGTTCTTC.

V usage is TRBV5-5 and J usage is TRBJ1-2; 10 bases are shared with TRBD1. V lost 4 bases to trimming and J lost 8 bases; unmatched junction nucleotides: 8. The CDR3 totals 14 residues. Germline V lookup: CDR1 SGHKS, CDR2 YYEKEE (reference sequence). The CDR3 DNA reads TGTGCCAGCAGCCCTACGGAGACAGGGGGCGGCTACACCTTC. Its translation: CASSPTETGGGYTF.